This T cell receptor (beta chain) was identified during a study of control samples from healthy donors and cancer patients. After removal of 5 bases from V and 6 bases from J, the junction contained 10 bases not matched to a gene. Germline V gene lookup returns CDR1 KGHSH and CDR2 LQKENI. This CDR3 is built from 15 residues. TCRdb's copy holds only in-frame clones and misses some; the assay was immunoSEQ multiplex PCR. The sample gives more than 95,000 clones, around 87% of which show up once; around 3% is in the top ten. The TCR comes from a man aged 60-69 years in good health. The sequenced material came from blood. The V call is TRBV18, the J call TRBJ1-2, with TRBD1 matching 9 bases. CDR3 sequence: CASSSGTGRSDGYTF. CDR3 sequence (DNA): TGTGCCAGCTCATCCGGGACAGGGCGAAGCGATGGCTACACCTTC. Supplemented by reference TRBV18 and TRBJ1-2, the full variable domain reads NAGVMQNPRHLVRRRGQEARLRCSPMKGHSHVYWYRQLPEEGLKFMVYLQKENIIDESGMPKERFSAEFPKEGPSILRIQQVVRGDSAAYFCASSSGTGRSDGYTFGSGTRLTVV.